The sequence of this T cell receptor (beta chain) was determined in a study of shared clonotypes between healthy human individuals. V was pared by 5 bases and J by 5 bases, with 16 bases between. Germline V lookup: CDR1 MNHEY, CDR2 SVGAGI. This CDR3 contains 14 residues. Study-level findings and limits: Rarefaction exposed incomplete sorted-subset sequencing despite large depth.

Some clones are missing from TCRdb's copy, which holds only in-frame ones; the method was immunoSEQ multiplex PCR. The data hold 2 million to 2.5 million clones, with almost 96% observed a single time. This clone was seen only once. Its antigen is currently unknown. The sequenced sample was naive CD4+ T cells sorted from blood. Subset here: CD45RA+ positively selected. The rearrangement links TRBV6-5 to TRBJ2-7; maybe TRBD1 (7 bases). The sequence derives from a man between 18 and 29 years old in good health. The CDR3 nucleotides read TGTGCCAGCAGTCGGGGGACAGCCCCTAACGAGCAGTACTTC. Its translation: CASSRGTAPNEQYF.